The 2 T cell receptor beta chains presented below share a single source sample, sequenced in a study of T cell responses to AZD1222 COVID-19 vaccine. Sequencing was performed with immunoSEQ multiplex PCR; in TCRdb, only in-frame clones are kept and a portion is missing. The table has some 200,000 clones, roughly 90% seen once. Sample: peripheral blood, taken on day 0 of AZD1222 vaccination. The receptors here all came from an adult in good health.

The chain uses TRBV6-5 and TRBJ1-2; maybe TRBD1 (5 bases). CDR1 and CDR2 from the germline V gene are MNHEY and SVGAGI. The CDR3 length is 14 residues. Between the trimmed V and J ends, which lost 6 bases and 3 bases, there was a span of 14 bases. As DNA, the CDR3 is TGTGCCAGCAGCTACGTGGGGGAGGACTATGGCTACACCTTC. Its protein product is CASSYVGEDYGYTF.

The genes are TRBV7-9 and TRBJ2-3; 7 bases align to TRBD1. The V segment lost 4 bases and the J segment 2 bases; nucleotides outside the gene matches: 3. CDR1 is SEHNR and CDR2 is FQNEAQ in the germline V gene (reference sequence). The CDR3 length is 14 residues. The CDR3 sequence is CASSYGQATDTQYF. CDR3 DNA: TGTGCCAGCAGCTACGGACAGGCCACAGATACGCAGTATTTT.